This is a list of T cell receptor beta chains from one sample in a study of blood T cell repertoires in COVID-19. Method: immunoSEQ multiplex PCR; TCRdb's copy keeps in-frame clones and lacks some. The profile covers roughly 260,000 clones, with around 87% appearing a single time and 2.3% taken by the ten largest. Sequencing was carried out using peripheral blood. The receptors were gathered from a woman aged 45-65 years with acute or convalescent COVID-19. CDR3s include the opening cysteine and the closing phenylalanine or tryptophan. Each record gives: clone size, J gene, V gene, D gene, CDR3 protein, CDR3 DNA. The D gene is left open where the match is weak. Where a row states a size, it is once, few, many or the class of an expanded clone; other rows omit it.

>-|TRBJ2-1|TRBV5-6|-
CASSFFNEQFF
TGTGCCAGCAGTTTCTTCAATGAGCAGTTCTTC
>-|TRBJ2-3|TRBV23-1|-
CASSQSSRLTKTDTQYF
TGCGCCAGCAGTCAGTCCTCGAGACTGACGAAGACAGATACGCAGTATTTT
>few|TRBJ2-2|TRBV28|-
CASSSPPQTKELFF
TGTGCCAGCAGTTCGCCGCCACAGACAAAGGAGCTGTTTTTT
>-|TRBJ2-5|TRBV27|TRBD2
CASSLGLAGFQETQYF
TGTGCCAGCAGTTTAGGACTAGCGGGATTCCAAGAGACCCAGTACTTC
>-|TRBJ1-1|TRBV5-1|TRBD1
CASSLKGTGDTEAFF
TGCGCCAGCAGCTTGAAGGGTACAGGGGACACTGAAGCTTTCTTT
>-|TRBJ2-7|TRBV11-1|TRBD2
CASSWGGLAGPYEQYF
TGTGCCAGCAGCTGGGGGGGACTAGCGGGCCCCTACGAGCAGTACTTC
>-|TRBJ2-2|TRBV10-3|-
CAISERVSGELFF
TGTGCCATCAGTGAGCGTGTGAGCGGGGAGCTGTTTTTT
>once|TRBJ2-5|TRBV27|TRBD1
CASSPWTGGETQYF
TGTGCCAGCAGTCCTTGGACAGGGGGGGAGACCCAGTACTTC
>few|TRBJ1-5|TRBV30|-
CAWSFTYSNQPQHF
TGTGCCTGGAGTTTCACCTATAGCAATCAGCCCCAGCATTTT
>-|TRBJ1-6|TRBV2|-
CASSPDPGNSPLHF
TGTGCCAGCAGCCCGGATCCGGGTAATTCACCCCTCCACTTT
>-|TRBJ2-1|TRBV4-3|-
CASSQDWLASGYEQFF
TGCGCCAGCAGCCAAGATTGGCTAGCTTCGGGTTATGAGCAGTTCTTC
>few|TRBJ1-2|TRBV6-5|TRBD1
CASTGTGQYGYTF
TGTGCCAGCACCGGGACAGGGCAATATGGCTACACCTTC
>-|TRBJ2-7|TRBV28|TRBD2
CASILAGGPVEQYF
TGTGCCAGCATCTTAGCGGGAGGGCCAGTCGAGCAGTACTTC
>-|TRBJ1-1|TRBV29-1|TRBD1
CSVRGTVEAFF
TGCAGCGTAAGAGGGACAGTAGAAGCTTTCTTT
>-|TRBJ2-1|TRBV30|-
CAWSVRGHTYNEQFF
TGTGCCTGGAGTGTACGTGGCCATACCTACAATGAGCAGTTCTTC
>-|TRBJ2-1|TRBV18|TRBD2
CASSPIGGTSSRDEQFF
TGTGCCAGCTCACCTATTGGCGGGACTAGCAGTCGGGATGAGCAGTTCTTC
>-|TRBJ2-7|TRBV28|-
CASSLLYRNEQYF
TGTGCCAGCAGTTTATTGTACAGAAACGAGCAGTACTTC
>-|TRBJ1-1|TRBV28|-
CASSLPQGTEAFF
TGTGCCAGCAGTTTACCTCAGGGCACTGAAGCTTTCTTT
>-|TRBJ2-1|TRBV19|TRBD2
CASSPTSGSGVDEQFF
TGTGCCAGTAGCCCGACTAGCGGGAGTGGTGTGGATGAGCAGTTCTTC
>-|TRBJ2-7|TRBV9|-
CASGSGGQSYEQYF
TGTGCCAGCGGGTCCGGGGGGCAGTCCTACGAGCAGTACTTC
>-|TRBJ2-2|TRBV20-1|-
CSAMVAGELFF
TGCAGTGCTATGGTAGCCGGGGAGCTGTTTTTT
>-|TRBJ2-3|TRBV7-2|-
CASSLGLATDTQYF
TGTGCCAGCAGCTTAGGCCTAGCCACAGATACGCAGTATTTT
>once|TRBJ2-7|TRBV6-1|TRBD2
CASSELPSSGSSYEQYF
TGTGCCAGCAGTGAATTACCTTCTAGCGGGAGCTCCTACGAGCAGTACTTC
>-|TRBJ2-1|TRBV5-1|-
CASSLVGIVLNEQFF
TGCGCCAGCAGCTTGGTCGGGATAGTTCTCAATGAGCAGTTCTTC
>-|TRBJ2-1|TRBV27|-
CASSSNNEQFF
TGTGCCAGCAGCTCTAACAATGAGCAGTTCTTC
>once|TRBJ1-2|TRBV6-2/TRBV6-3|-
CASSRQSIYGYTF
TGTGCCAGCAGTCGACAGAGCATCTATGGCTACACCTTC
>once|TRBJ2-1|TRBV5-1|TRBD2
CASSLVSGSVYNEQFF
TGCGCCAGCAGCTTGGTTAGCGGGAGTGTCTACAATGAGCAGTTCTTC
>once|TRBJ2-1|TRBV19|TRBD2
CASSLAGAYNEQFF
TGTGCCAGTAGCCTAGCGGGAGCCTACAATGAGCAGTTCTTC
>-|TRBJ1-3|TRBV3-1/TRBV3-2|-
CASSPRQPLSGNTIYF
TGTGCCAGCAGCCCGCGACAGCCTCTCTCTGGAAACACCATATATTTT
>-|TRBJ2-1|TRBV6-5|-
CASRHRDIPWDEQFF
TGTGCCAGCAGACACAGGGACATCCCCTGGGATGAGCAGTTCTTC
>-|TRBJ2-7|TRBV5-1|TRBD1
CASSSRGGVWEQYF
TGCGCCAGCAGCTCTAGAGGGGGCGTCTGGGAGCAGTACTTC
>-|TRBJ2-7|TRBV6-6|TRBD2
CASSQTLAGGRDEQYF
TGTGCCAGCAGCCAGACCCTAGCGGGAGGAAGGGACGAGCAGTACTTC
>-|TRBJ2-2|TRBV9|TRBD2
CASSGTSGLTGELFF
TGTGCCAGCAGCGGGACTAGCGGGCTTACCGGGGAGCTGTTTTTT
>-|TRBJ2-5|TRBV27|TRBD2
CASSLAGGDETQYF
TGTGCCAGCAGCCTAGCGGGAGGTGATGAGACCCAGTACTTC
>once|TRBJ1-5|TRBV19|-
CASRDSHSNQPQHF
TGTGCCAGTAGGGACAGCCATAGCAATCAGCCCCAGCATTTT
>-|TRBJ2-1|TRBV12-5|TRBD2
CASGLYRSGKTLVEQFF
TGTGCTAGTGGTTTGTACAGAAGCGGGAAAACCCTCGTTGAGCAGTTCTTC
>-|TRBJ2-6|TRBV5-4|-
CASSPYLGANVLTF
TGTGCCAGCAGCCCCTATTTAGGGGCCAACGTCCTGACTTTC
>few|TRBJ1-1|TRBV29-1|-
CSVLPDMNTEAFF
TGCAGCGTCCTTCCGGACATGAACACTGAAGCTTTCTTT
>-|TRBJ1-1|TRBV5-1|-
CASSLGRENTEAFF
TGCGCCAGCAGCTTGGGACGGGAGAACACTGAAGCTTTCTTT
>-|TRBJ2-7|TRBV11-1|-
CASSAVGQNEQYF
TGTGCCAGCAGCGCCGTCGGACAAAACGAGCAGTACTTC
>-|TRBJ1-3|TRBV29-1|-
CSVVVGASGNTIYF
TGCAGCGTTGTCGTGGGGGCCTCGGGAAACACCATATATTTT
>-|TRBJ2-7|TRBV19|TRBD2
CASSPSGVYYEQYF
TGTGCCAGTAGCCCTAGCGGGGTATACTACGAGCAGTACTTC
>-|TRBJ2-7|TRBV18|-
CASSRAHPEQYF
TGTGCCAGCTCACGGGCCCACCCCGAGCAGTACTTC
>-|TRBJ1-1|TRBV4-1|TRBD1
CASSQTHTGVKEAFF
TGCGCCAGCAGCCAGACCCATACAGGGGTAAAGGAAGCTTTCTTT
>-|TRBJ1-1|TRBV10-3|-
CAIRDQGMNTEAFF
TGTGCCATCAGAGATCAGGGTATGAACACTGAAGCTTTCTTT
>-|TRBJ2-1|TRBV5-6|-
CASSLIAEGAYNEQFF
TGTGCCAGCAGCTTGATCGCGGAGGGTGCCTACAATGAGCAGTTCTTC
>once|TRBJ2-1|TRBV5-1|TRBD1
CASSLRQGDNEQFF
TGCGCCAGCAGCTTACGACAGGGTGACAATGAGCAGTTCTTC
>-|TRBJ2-4|TRBV28|TRBD2
CASSLLAGVAKNIQYF
TGTGCCAGCAGTCTTCTAGCGGGAGTCGCCAAAAACATTCAGTACTTC
>-|TRBJ1-2|TRBV24-1|TRBD1
CATSEGTGNYGYTF
TGTGCCACCAGTGAAGGGACAGGGAACTATGGCTACACCTTC
>once|TRBJ1-2|TRBV16|-
CASSPPAGSAYGYTF
TGTGCCAGCAGCCCCCCCGCAGGCTCTGCCTATGGCTACACCTTC
>-|TRBJ1-3|TRBV28|-
CASSFMGQAYGVGNTIYF
TGTGCCAGCAGTTTTATGGGGCAGGCGTACGGCGTTGGAAACACCATATATTTT
>-|TRBJ2-3|TRBV6-5|-
CASKTLVSTDTQYF
TGTGCCAGCAAAACGTTAGTTAGCACAGATACGCAGTATTTT
>once|TRBJ2-5|TRBV4-3|-
CASSQDPWRPQETQYF
TGCGCCAGCAGCCAAGATCCCTGGCGGCCCCAAGAGACCCAGTACTTC
>-|TRBJ1-2|TRBV6-6|-
CASSRPTEIYGYTF
TGTGCCAGCAGCCGGCCGACGGAGATCTATGGCTACACCTTC
>-|TRBJ2-5|TRBV5-1|TRBD2
CASSLSGVNQETQYF
TGCGCCAGCAGCCTTAGCGGGGTGAACCAAGAGACCCAGTACTTC
>-|TRBJ1-4|TRBV2|-
CASSEALRRGGFRKLFF
TGTGCCAGCAGTGAAGCGCTTCGGAGGGGGGGATTTAGAAAACTGTTTTTT
>-|TRBJ1-1|TRBV27|-
CASSPNGDKNTEAFF
TGTGCCAGCAGTCCGAACGGGGACAAGAACACTGAAGCTTTCTTT
>-|TRBJ2-3|TRBV5-6|-
CASSLDSSTDTQYF
TGTGCCAGCAGCTTGGACAGTAGCACAGATACGCAGTATTTT
>-|TRBJ2-1|TRBV24-1|TRBD2
CATGRLAGDEQFF
TGTGCCACCGGTAGACTAGCGGGAGATGAGCAGTTCTTC